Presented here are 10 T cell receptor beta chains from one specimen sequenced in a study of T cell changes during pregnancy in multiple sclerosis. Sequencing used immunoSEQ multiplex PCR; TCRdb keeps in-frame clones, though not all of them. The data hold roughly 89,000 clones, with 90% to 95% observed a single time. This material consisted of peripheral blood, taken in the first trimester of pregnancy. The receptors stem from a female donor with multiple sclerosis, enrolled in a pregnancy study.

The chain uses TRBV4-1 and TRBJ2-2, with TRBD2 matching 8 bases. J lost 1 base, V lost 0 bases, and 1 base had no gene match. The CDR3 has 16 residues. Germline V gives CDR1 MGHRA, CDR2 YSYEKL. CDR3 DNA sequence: TGCGCCAGCAGCCAAGACCTAGCGGGGAACACCGGGGAGCTGTTTTTT. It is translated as CASSQDLAGNTGELFF.

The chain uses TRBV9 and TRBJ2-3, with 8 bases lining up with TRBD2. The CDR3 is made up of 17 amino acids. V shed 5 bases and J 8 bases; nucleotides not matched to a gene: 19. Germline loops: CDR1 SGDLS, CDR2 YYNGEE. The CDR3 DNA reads TGTGCCAGCAGACCGGGGGGGCTAGCGGGCAGAGGGGCTACGCAGTATTTT. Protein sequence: CASRPGGLAGRGATQYF.

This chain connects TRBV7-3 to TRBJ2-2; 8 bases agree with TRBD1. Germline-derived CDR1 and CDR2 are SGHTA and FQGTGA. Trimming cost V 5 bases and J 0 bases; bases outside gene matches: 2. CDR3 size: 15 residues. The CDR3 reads CASSKTGANTGELFF. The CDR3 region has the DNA TGTGCCAGCAGCAAGACAGGGGCGAACACCGGGGAGCTGTTTTTT.

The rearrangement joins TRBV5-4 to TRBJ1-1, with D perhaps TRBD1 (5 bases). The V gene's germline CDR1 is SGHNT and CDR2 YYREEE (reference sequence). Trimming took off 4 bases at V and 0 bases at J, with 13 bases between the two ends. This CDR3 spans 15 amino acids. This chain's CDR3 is CASSGVQDMNTEAFF. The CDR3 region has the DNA TGTGCCAGCAGCGGTGTCCAGGACATGAACACTGAAGCTTTCTTT.

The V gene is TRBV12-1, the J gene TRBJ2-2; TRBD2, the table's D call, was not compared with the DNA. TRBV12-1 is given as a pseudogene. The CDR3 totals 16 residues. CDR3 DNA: TGTGCCAGCAGCCCAATGACGGGTTCGCGTACCGGGGAGCTGTTTTTT. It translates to CASSPMTGSRTGELFF.

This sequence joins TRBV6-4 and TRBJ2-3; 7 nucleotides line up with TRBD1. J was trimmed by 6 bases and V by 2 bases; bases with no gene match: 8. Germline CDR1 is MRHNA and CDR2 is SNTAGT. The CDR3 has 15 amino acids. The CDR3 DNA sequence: TGTGCCAGCAGTGACAGAGGACAGGCGATGGATACGCAGTATTTT. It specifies CASSDRGQAMDTQYF.

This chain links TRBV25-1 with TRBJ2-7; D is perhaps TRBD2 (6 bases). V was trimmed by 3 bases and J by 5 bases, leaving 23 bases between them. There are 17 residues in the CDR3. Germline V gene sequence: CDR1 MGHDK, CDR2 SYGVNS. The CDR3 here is CASSDPSFNGGRDEQYF. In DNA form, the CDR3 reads TGTGCCAGCAGTGACCCCTCTTTTAACGGGGGACGGGACGAGCAGTACTTC.

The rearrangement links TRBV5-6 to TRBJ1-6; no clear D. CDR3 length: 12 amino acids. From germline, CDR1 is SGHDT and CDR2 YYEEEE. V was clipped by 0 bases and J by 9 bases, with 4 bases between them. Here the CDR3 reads CASSLVSSPLHF. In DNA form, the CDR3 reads TGTGCCAGCAGCTTGGTCTCTTCACCCCTCCACTTT.

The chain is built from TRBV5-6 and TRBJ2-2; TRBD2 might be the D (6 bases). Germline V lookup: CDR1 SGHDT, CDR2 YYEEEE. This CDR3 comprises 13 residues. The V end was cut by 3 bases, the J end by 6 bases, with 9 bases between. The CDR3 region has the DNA TGTGCCAGCAGCTGGGGGGAACCCGGGGAGCTGTTTTTT. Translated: CASSWGEPGELFF.

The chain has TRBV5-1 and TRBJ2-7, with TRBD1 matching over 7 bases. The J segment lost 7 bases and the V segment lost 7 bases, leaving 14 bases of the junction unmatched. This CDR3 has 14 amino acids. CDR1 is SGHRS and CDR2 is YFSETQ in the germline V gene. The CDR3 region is CASGFTGAREEQYF. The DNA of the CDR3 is TGCGCCAGCGGGTTCACAGGGGCGAGGGAAGAGCAGTACTTC.